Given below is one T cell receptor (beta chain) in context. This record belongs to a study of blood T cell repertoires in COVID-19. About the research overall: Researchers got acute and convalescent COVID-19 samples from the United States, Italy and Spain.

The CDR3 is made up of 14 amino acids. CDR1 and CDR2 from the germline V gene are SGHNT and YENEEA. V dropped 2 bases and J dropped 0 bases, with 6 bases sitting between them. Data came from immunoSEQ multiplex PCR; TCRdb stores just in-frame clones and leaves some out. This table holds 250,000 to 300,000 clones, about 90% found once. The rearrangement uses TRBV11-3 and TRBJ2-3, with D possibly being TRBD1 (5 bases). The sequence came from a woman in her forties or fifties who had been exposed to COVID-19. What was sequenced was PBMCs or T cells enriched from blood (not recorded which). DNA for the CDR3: TGTGCCAGCAGCTTAAGGGGCAGCACAGATACGCAGTATTTT. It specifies CASSLRGSTDTQYF.